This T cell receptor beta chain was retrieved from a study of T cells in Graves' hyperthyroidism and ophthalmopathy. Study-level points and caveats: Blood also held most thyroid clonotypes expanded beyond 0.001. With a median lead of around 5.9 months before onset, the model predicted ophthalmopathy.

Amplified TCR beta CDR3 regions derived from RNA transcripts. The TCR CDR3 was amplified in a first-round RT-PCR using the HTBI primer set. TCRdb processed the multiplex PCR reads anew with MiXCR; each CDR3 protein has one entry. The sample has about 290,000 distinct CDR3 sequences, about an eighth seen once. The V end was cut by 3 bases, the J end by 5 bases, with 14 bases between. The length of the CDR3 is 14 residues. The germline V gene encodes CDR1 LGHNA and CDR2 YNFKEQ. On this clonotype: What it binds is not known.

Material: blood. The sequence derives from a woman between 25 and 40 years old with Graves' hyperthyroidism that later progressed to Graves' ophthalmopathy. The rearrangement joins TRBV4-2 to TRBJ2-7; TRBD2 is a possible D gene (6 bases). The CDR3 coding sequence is TGTGCCAGCAGCCACGCTCCTTCGGGGGACGAGCAGTACTTC. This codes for CASSHAPSGDEQYF.